What follows are 23 T cell receptor beta chains derived from one specimen sequenced in a study of early T cells in non-severe SARS-CoV-2 infection. TCRdb recomputed calls from the 5' RACE reads with MiXCR, one row per CDR3 protein. The data contain some 75,000 distinct CDR3 sequences, roughly an eighth of them singletons. Sequencing used whole blood. All receptors come from an adult who was a healthcare worker with PCR-confirmed SARS-CoV-2 infection or an uninfected control (not recorded which).

The chain combines TRBV20-1 with TRBJ2-3; 7 bases fit TRBD2. In germline, CDR1 is DFQATT, CDR2 SNEGSKA (reference sequence). The CDR3 totals 15 residues. V shed 5 bases and J 2 bases; nucleotides not matched to a gene: 10. The CDR3: CSAEPRGSFTDTQYF. DNA of the CDR3: TGCAGTGCTGAACCGCGGGGGTCTTTCACAGATACGCAGTATTTT.

This clonotype has more than one count but fewer than ten. This chain joins TRBV7-3 and TRBJ1-5; no firm D call. The germline CDR1 and CDR2 sequences are SGHTA and FQGTGA. With 11 bases removed from V and 9 bases from J, the gap between germline ends came to 11 bases. CDR3 length: 10 residues. The CDR3 reads CAEWVSPQHF. The CDR3 bases are TGTGCCGAGTGGGTTTCGCCCCAGCATTTT.

This clonotype occurred many times. The chain couples TRBV7-2 to TRBJ1-1; the D is unclear. Per the germline V gene, CDR1 is SGHTA and CDR2 is FQGNSA. The CDR3 is 13 amino acids. V lost 3 bases and J 0 bases, leaving 5 bases between the germline ends. The CDR3 loop reads CASSFIMNTEAFF. The CDR3 DNA sequence: TGTGCCAGCAGCTTTATAATGAACACTGAAGCTTTCTTT.

The chain uses TRBV20-1 and TRBJ2-1, with a tentative D call TRBD1 (5 bases). The length of the CDR3 is 13 residues. Germline lookup yields CDR1 DFQATT and CDR2 SNEGSKA (reference sequence). Trimming cost V 3 bases and J 11 bases, with 17 bases left between them. CDR3 in amino acids: CSARVRTGYQQFF. CDR3 bases: TGCAGTGCTAGGGTGAGAACAGGATACCAGCAGTTCTTC.

V usage is TRBV18 and J usage is TRBJ1-1, with D perhaps matching TRBD1 (6 bases). The CDR3 consists of 15 residues. In germline, CDR1 is KGHSH, CDR2 LQKENI. The V end lost 3 bases, the J end lost 11 bases, and 22 bases lay between the germline ends. This CDR3 is CASSPNRENYGWAFF. CDR3 nucleotides: TGTGCCAGCTCACCTAACAGGGAGAATTATGGATGGGCTTTCTTT.

This clonotype was found many times. The junction departs from germline at one end; a sequencing error may be responsible. The genes are TRBV18 and TRBJ2-3, with D unclear. The CDR3 spans 15 residues. Germline V gives CDR1 KGHSH, CDR2 LQKENI. CDR3 protein: CASSPTVKVTDTQYF. Written as DNA, the CDR3 is TGCGCCAGCTCACCAACAGTTAAGGTCACAGATACGCAGTATTTT. The full variable domain, in which reference TRBV18 and TRBJ2-3 provide the parts outside the CDR3, is NAGVMQNPRHLVRRRGQEARLRCSPMKGHSHVYWYRQLPEEGLKFMVYLQKENIIDESGMPKERFSAEFPKEGPSILRIQQVVRGDSAAYFCASSPTVKVTDTQYFGPGTRLTVL.

The chain combines TRBV29-1 with TRBJ2-7; D might be TRBD2 (5 bases). This CDR3 has 15 residues. Germline V gene data show CDR1 as SQVTM and CDR2 as ANQGSEA. V was clipped by 6 bases and J by 1 base, with 19 bases between them. In DNA form, the CDR3 reads TGCAGCGTAGCGATAGAGGGTACTCTATCCTACGAGCAGTACTTC. Protein product: CSVAIEGTLSYEQYF.

This chain uses TRBV7-6 with TRBJ1-6; TRBD1 matches at 9 bases. V trimming: 5 bases; J trimming: 6 bases; junction bases outside the gene matches: 11. In germline, CDR1 is SGHVS, CDR2 FNYEAQ. CDR3 size: 17 residues. CDR3 bases: TGTGCCAGCAGCCCCGCTCCTGGACAGGGGAGTAATTCACCCCTCCACTTT. Protein: CASSPAPGQGSNSPLHF.

This clonotype was seen ten or more times. The chain joins TRBV11-2 to TRBJ2-7; 7 positions match TRBD1. Looked up from germline, CDR1 is SGHAT and CDR2 is FQNNGV. There are 21 residues in the CDR3. The junction had 23 bases not matched to a gene; V was cut back by 3 bases and J by 0 bases. As DNA, the CDR3 is TGTGCCAGCAGCTTTAGACGTGCAGGGGGACCCGGCACCAGGAGCTCCTACGAGCAGTACTTC. It codes for CASSFRRAGGPGTRSSYEQYF.

The sample holds a few counts of this clonotype. The CDR3 spells CASSYFQISGANVLTF. The CDR3 nucleotides are TGTGCCAGCAGTTACTTCCAGATTTCTGGGGCCAACGTCCTGACTTTC. The gene calls are TRBV6-5 and TRBJ2-6; D not resolved. This CDR3 comprises 16 residues. Germline CDR1 MNHEY, CDR2 SVGAGI. V lost 1 base and J lost 1, with 8 bases in between.

This clonotype was observed at least ten times. The chain uses TRBV5-6 and TRBJ2-2; 11 bases line up with TRBD2. V was pared by 1 base and J by 10 bases, with 15 bases of the junction left unmatched. The V gene's germline CDR1 is SGHDT and CDR2 YYEEEE. The length of the CDR3 is 18 residues. CDR3 residues: CASSLLRWNSGGAKELFF. The CDR3 bases are TGTGCCAGCAGCTTGTTGCGGTGGAATAGCGGGGGGGCAAAGGAGCTGTTTTTT.

At least ten counts were recorded for this clonotype. The chain employs TRBV30 and TRBJ2-2; no clear D. This CDR3 has 14 residues. Trimming pared 0 bases from V and 6 bases from J, leaving 11 bases between. The V gene's germline CDR1 is GTSNPN and CDR2 SVGIG (reference sequence). The CDR3: CAWSVRLGSGELFF. The CDR3 bases are TGTGCCTGGAGTGTTAGGTTGGGATCCGGGGAGCTGTTTTTT.

CDR3 region: CASSFTGLAGQETQYF. CDR3 in DNA: TGTGCCAGCAGCTTTACAGGACTAGCGGGACAAGAGACCCAGTACTTC. This sequence joins TRBV5-5 and TRBJ2-5, with 12 bases aligning to TRBD2. V shed 2 bases, J shed 2 bases, and the junction held 4 bases outside the gene matches. Germline CDR1 SGHKS, CDR2 YYEKEE (reference sequence). This CDR3 is built from 16 residues.

This clonotype was seen more than once but under ten times. The chain uses TRBV2 and TRBJ2-5, with TRBD2 matching over 10 bases. The CDR3 runs 16 residues. Germline lookup yields CDR1 SNHLY and CDR2 FYNNEI. J lost 2 bases, V lost 4 bases, and 7 bases had no gene match. CDR3 region: CASSARSGGVQETQYF. CDR3 in DNA: TGTGCCAGCAGTGCGCGGAGCGGGGGGGTACAAGAGACCCAGTACTTC.

The genes are TRBV15 and TRBJ2-1; D not certain. The CDR3 is 13 residues long. V gave up 3 bases and J gave up 8 bases, with 11 bases separating them. The germline V gene encodes CDR1 LNHNV and CDR2 YYDKDF (reference sequence). The CDR3, as DNA: TGTGCCACCAGCAGGCGCCTGACCCATGAGCAGTTCTTC. Translating it yields CATSRRLTHEQFF. The full variable domain, completed using reference TRBV15 and TRBJ2-1, is DAMVIQNPRYQVTQFGKPVTLSCSQTLNHNVMYWYQQKSSQAPKLLFHYYDKDFNNEADTPDNFQSRRPNTSFCFLDIRSPGLGDTAMYLCATSRRLTHEQFFGPGTRLTVL.

This clonotype was seen a few times. CDR3 nucleotide sequence: TGTGCCAGCAGTTTACGGGGGGGTCCCACCGGGGAGCTGTTTTTT. Protein: CASSLRGGPTGELFF. J is TRBJ2-2 and V is TRBV12-3 or TRBV12-4; 8 bases match TRBD2. The CDR3 loop spans 15 amino acids. After removal of 2 bases from V and 4 bases from J, the junction contained 3 bases not matched to a gene.

This clonotype was observed at least ten times. V is TRBV5-4 and J is TRBJ2-7; D is unresolved. The CDR3 loop spans 16 amino acids. V was trimmed by 0 bases and J by 5 bases, leaving 18 bases between them. From germline, CDR1 is SGHNT and CDR2 YYREEE (reference sequence). The CDR3 sequence is CASSLVGDTPGNEQYF. CDR3 coding DNA: TGTGCCAGCAGCTTGGTTGGTGACACTCCAGGCAACGAGCAGTACTTC. The whole variable domain, remainder taken from reference TRBV5-4 and TRBJ2-7, is ETGVTQSPTHLIKTRGQQVTLRCSSQSGHNTVSWYQQALGQGPQFIFQYYREEENGRGNFPPRFSGLQFPNYSSELNVNALELDDSALYLCASSLVGDTPGNEQYFGPGTRLTVT.

The rearrangement links TRBV5-1 to TRBJ1-1; unclear D gene. The CDR3 sequence is 14 residues long. V lost 2 bases and J 0 bases, leaving 8 bases between the germline ends. CDR1 and CDR2 (germline): SGHRS, YFSETQ. The DNA of the CDR3 is TGCGCCAGCAGCTTTCAGAGCATGAACACTGAAGCTTTCTTT. As protein: CASSFQSMNTEAFF.

The rearrangement uses TRBV10-1 and TRBJ2-3; maybe TRBD2 (6 bases). V lost 3 bases to trimming and J lost 2 bases, with 15 bases between them. The CDR3 runs 16 residues. Germline V lookup: CDR1 WNHNN, CDR2 SYGVQD (reference sequence). The CDR3 protein is CASSESLARSTDTQYF. In DNA, the CDR3 is TGCGCCAGCAGTGAATCCCTAGCGAGATCCACAGATACGCAGTATTTT.

This clonotype was recorded at least ten times. This chain joins TRBV5-8 and TRBJ1-1; D unclear. The CDR3 has 10 amino acids. Germline lookup yields CDR1 SGHTS and CDR2 YDEGEE. The germline V and J ends were trimmed by 0 bases and 11 bases, with 5 bases remaining between them. In nucleotides, the CDR3 is TGTGCCAGCAGCTTGGGGAGGGCTTTCTTT. Its protein is CASSLGRAFF.

This clonotype has only a few counts. This chain connects TRBV29-1 to TRBJ1-1; D gene ambiguous. Germline V gene lookup returns CDR1 SQVTM and CDR2 ANQGSEA. V was clipped by 4 bases and J by 4 bases, with 10 bases between them. The length of the CDR3 is 12 residues. CDR3 protein: CSVVGWGTEAFF. CDR3 DNA: TGCAGCGTTGTTGGCTGGGGCACTGAAGCTTTCTTT.

For this clonotype: One end of the junction is discordant with germline, which a read error may explain. This rearrangement joins TRBV4-1 to TRBJ1-1; D is ambiguous. CDR3 length equals 13 residues. Germline lookup yields CDR1 MGHRA and CDR2 YSYEKL. The CDR3 region is CASSEDTGREAFF. The CDR3 bases are TGCGCCAGCAGCGAAGACACGGGTCGAGAAGCTTTCTTT.

V is TRBV6-1 and J is TRBJ1-1; D gene ambiguous. Germline assignment: CDR1 MNHNS and CDR2 SASEGT. The CDR3 runs to 10 residues. V lost 6 bases to trimming and J lost 6 bases, with 5 bases between them. The CDR3 coding sequence is TGTGCCAGCAGGTTCGCTGAAGCTTTCTTT. Translation: CASRFAEAFF.